A selection of T cell receptor beta chains follows, all from one sample in a study of PD-1 blockade in mismatch repair-deficient tumors. Assay: immunoSEQ multiplex PCR; the TCRdb copy retains only in-frame clones and omits some. The sample lists around 38,000 clones, around 75% occurring once. The source material was peripheral blood, sampled 4 weeks after starting pembrolizumab. The receptors were gathered from an adult with mismatch repair-deficient cancer. CDR3s include the opening cysteine and the closing phenylalanine or tryptophan. A D gene is named only where the DNA matches it firmly. For some rows the clone size is stated as once, few or many, or as a class when expanded; others skip it.

D gene,clone size,J gene,V gene,CDR3 DNA,CDR3 protein
NA,NA,TRBJ2-1,TRBV6-4,TGTGCCAGCAGTGAATCTTTAGCCAATGAGCAGTTCTTC,CASSESLANEQFF
NA,NA,TRBJ1-1,TRBV2,TGTGCCAGCAGTTTAGACATGAACACTGAAGCTTTCTTT,CASSLDMNTEAFF
TRBD1,NA,TRBJ2-3,TRBV19,TGTGCCAGTAGTATTGGGACAGGGGCAGATACGCAGTATTTT,CASSIGTGADTQYF
TRBD1,NA,TRBJ2-5,TRBV28,TGTGCCAGCAGTTCCGGGACAGGGCTAGGCGAGACCCAGTACTTC,CASSSGTGLGETQYF
TRBD2,NA,TRBJ2-3,TRBV6-4,TGTGCCAGCAGTGACTCACTAGCGGGAGGCACAGATACGCAGTATTTT,CASSDSLAGGTDTQYF
NA,few,TRBJ2-7,TRBV7-9,TGTGCCAGCAGCCGGAGTGTTACGGAGCAGTACTTC,CASSRSVTEQYF
NA,NA,TRBJ2-7,TRBV11-2,TGTGCCAGCAGCGAACACCCCTACGAGCAGTACTTC,CASSEHPYEQYF
NA,NA,TRBJ2-1,TRBV7-9,TGTGCCAGCAGCTTAAGTCTCGGCGGGCCTGACTACAATGAGCAGTTCTTC,CASSLSLGGPDYNEQFF
NA,NA,TRBJ1-1,TRBV10-2,TGCGCCAGCAGTGAGTCTAGCGGTGAGGGAGGCTCTGAAGCTTTCTTT,CASSESSGEGGSEAFF
NA,NA,TRBJ1-3,TRBV4-1,TGCGCCAGCAGCCAAGCGGGGGGAACTGGAAACACCATATATTTT,CASSQAGGTGNTIYF
NA,NA,TRBJ2-1,TRBV27,TGTGCCAGCAGTCTACGACTAGGGGGCAATGAGCAGTTCTTC,CASSLRLGGNEQFF
TRBD1,NA,TRBJ1-2,TRBV7-6,TGTGCCAGCAGCTTAGGACAGGGCGGAGGCTACACCTTC,CASSLGQGGGYTF
TRBD1,NA,TRBJ2-2,TRBV7-2,TGTGCCAGCAGCACAGACAGGGGACGAAACACCGGGGAGCTGTTTTTT,CASSTDRGRNTGELFF
TRBD2,NA,TRBJ2-7,TRBV6-1,TGTGCCAGCAGTACGATAGCGGGCTACTCCTACGAGCAGTACTTC,CASSTIAGYSYEQYF
NA,NA,TRBJ1-4,TRBV27,TGTGCCAGCAGTACGGCTACCGCGCGGGGTGAAAAACTGTTTTTT,CASSTATARGEKLFF
TRBD1,once,TRBJ2-7,TRBV28,TGTGCCAGCAGCCCACGACAGGGTCCCTACGAGCAGTACTTC,CASSPRQGPYEQYF
NA,NA,TRBJ2-7,TRBV6-5,TGTGCCAGCAGCCTCCGGGCAGGGCGATACTACGAGCAGTACTTC,CASSLRAGRYYEQYF
TRBD2,NA,TRBJ2-2,TRBV11-2,TGTGCCAGCATGCGGGAGCACACCGGGGAGCTGTTTTTT,CASMREHTGELFF
NA,few,TRBJ2-3,TRBV5-1,TGCGCCAGCAGCTTAATGGGCGGGACTTCCCCAGATACGCAGTATTTT,CASSLMGGTSPDTQYF
TRBD1,NA,TRBJ2-2,TRBV27,TGTGCCAGCAGTCCGACAGGGTGGGGGGAGCTGTTTTTT,CASSPTGWGELFF
NA,NA,TRBJ2-7,TRBV18,TGTGCCAGCTCACCATTTCAATCGAACTCCTACGAGCAGTACTTC,CASSPFQSNSYEQYF
NA,NA,TRBJ2-7,TRBV10-1,TGCGCCAGCAGTGCGGGGTATGAGCAGTACTTC,CASSAGYEQYF
NA,NA,TRBJ2-3,TRBV29-1,TGCAGCGTCACTCCCTTAGCAGACACTAGCACAGATACGCAGTATTTT,CSVTPLADTSTDTQYF
NA,NA,TRBJ2-1,TRBV28,TGTGCCAGCACTCCCACTGGGGGAAACTACAATGAGCAGTTCTTC,CASTPTGGNYNEQFF
NA,NA,TRBJ2-7,TRBV7-8,TGTGCCAGCAGCTTAGCGGAGGGAGCCTACGAGCAGTACTTC,CASSLAEGAYEQYF
NA,NA,TRBJ1-4,TRBV28,TGTGCCAGCAGGATAGGGAGGTCCCATGAAAAACTGTTTTTT,CASRIGRSHEKLFF
NA,NA,TRBJ2-6,TRBV7-8,TGTGCCAGCAGCTTTCGCTCTGGGGCCAACGTCCTGACTTTC,CASSFRSGANVLTF
NA,once,TRBJ1-2,TRBV20-1,TGCAGTGCTAGTAGAGATGGGGGCTACACCTTC,CSASRDGGYTF
TRBD2,NA,TRBJ2-6,TRBV6-4,TGTGCCAGCAGTGGGACTAGCGGGTCTGGGGCCAACGTCCTGACTTTC,CASSGTSGSGANVLTF
NA,NA,TRBJ1-2,TRBV4-1,TGCGCCAGCAGCCACGGGGGTTGGGGCTACACCTTC,CASSHGGWGYTF
NA,NA,TRBJ2-7,TRBV10-3,TGTGCCATCAGTGTAACCGGGAACTACGAGCAGTACTTC,CAISVTGNYEQYF
TRBD2,NA,TRBJ2-1,TRBV19,TGTGCCAGTAATGGACTAGCGGGATACAATGAGCAGTTCTTC,CASNGLAGYNEQFF
NA,NA,TRBJ2-6,TRBV18,TGTGCCAGCTCACCAGAATCCGGAGGCTCTGGGGCCAACGTCCTGACTTTC,CASSPESGGSGANVLTF
NA,NA,TRBJ2-2,TRBV19,TGTGCCAGTAGTAAATGGGGGAACACCGGGGAGCTGTTTTTT,CASSKWGNTGELFF
TRBD1,NA,TRBJ2-2,TRBV9,TGTGCCAGCAGCGCGACCCGGAGACAGGGAAGAACCGGGGAGCTGTTTTTT,CASSATRRQGRTGELFF
NA,NA,TRBJ2-3,TRBV5-1,TGCGCCAGCAACCCAGGGGCAGGGAATCGGGATACGCAGTATTTT,CASNPGAGNRDTQYF
TRBD1,NA,TRBJ1-1,TRBV2,TGTGCCAGCATTTCAGGGGGGACTGAAGCTTTCTTT,CASISGGTEAFF
NA,NA,TRBJ2-5,TRBV5-1,TGCGCCAGCAGCTGGGAACAGGGATCGGTGGAGACCCAGTACTTC,CASSWEQGSVETQYF
NA,NA,TRBJ1-2,TRBV4-1,TGCGCCAGCAGCCAAGACTGGAGGCAGGCATCTGGCTACACCTTC,CASSQDWRQASGYTF
TRBD1,NA,TRBJ2-7,TRBV11-3,TGTGCCAGCAGCTTAGAGACAGGGGGCCACTACGAGCAGTACTTC,CASSLETGGHYEQYF
TRBD2,NA,TRBJ2-5,TRBV6-1,TGTGCCAGCGACTCGGGGGGGACCCAGTACTTC,CASDSGGTQYF
TRBD1,NA,TRBJ2-5,TRBV27,TGTGCCAGCAGACCCAACAGGGGCGGGTTCGAGACCCAGTACTTC,CASRPNRGGFETQYF
NA,NA,TRBJ2-3,TRBV10-3,TGTGCCATCAGTGAGTCGAGGGCTAGCACAGATACGCAGTATTTT,CAISESRASTDTQYF
TRBD2,NA,TRBJ2-1,TRBV29-1,TGCAGCGTACTCCCGCTAGCGGGAAGGAATGAGCAGTTCTTC,CSVLPLAGRNEQFF
NA,NA,TRBJ2-7,TRBV28,TGTGCCAGCAGTTCATCCGAAAAGGTCTACGAGCAGTACTTC,CASSSSEKVYEQYF